This T cell receptor beta chain was sequenced in a study of blood T cell repertoires in COVID-19. TCRdb's copy holds only in-frame clones and misses some; the assay was immunoSEQ multiplex PCR. The sample records just under 150,000 clones, 87% being singletons. Germline-derived CDR1 and CDR2 are SGDLS and YYNGEE. This CDR3 comprises 13 residues. Trimming at V came to 3 bases and at J to 8 bases, leaving 7 bases not matched to a gene. The sequencing sample was made of peripheral blood. The chain recombines TRBV9 with TRBJ1-1; 7 bases agree with TRBD1. The sequence was obtained from a man aged 50 or older who had recovered from COVID-19. This CDR3 is CASSAGTAVEAFF. In DNA, the CDR3 is TGTGCCAGCAGCGCCGGGACAGCCGTCGAAGCTTTCTTT. Full variable domain (rest looked up from reference TRBV9 and TRBJ1-1): DSGVTQTPKHLITATGQRVTLRCSPRSGDLSVYWYQQSLDQGLQFLIQYYNGEERAKGNILERFSAQQFPDLHSELNLSSLELGDSALYFCASSAGTAVEAFFGQGTRLTVV.